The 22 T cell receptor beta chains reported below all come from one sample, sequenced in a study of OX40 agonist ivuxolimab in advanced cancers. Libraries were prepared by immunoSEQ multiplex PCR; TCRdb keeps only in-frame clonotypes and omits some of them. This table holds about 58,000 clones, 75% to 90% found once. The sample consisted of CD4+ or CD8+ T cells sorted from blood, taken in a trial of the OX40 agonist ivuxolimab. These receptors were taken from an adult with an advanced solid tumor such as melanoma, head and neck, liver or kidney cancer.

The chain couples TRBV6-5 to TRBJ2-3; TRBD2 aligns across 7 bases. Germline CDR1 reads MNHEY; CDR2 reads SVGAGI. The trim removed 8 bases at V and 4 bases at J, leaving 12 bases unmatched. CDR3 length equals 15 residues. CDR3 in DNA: TGTGCCAGCTCCGGCCCGGGGACTACGGCAGATACGCAGTATTTT. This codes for CASSGPGTTADTQYF.

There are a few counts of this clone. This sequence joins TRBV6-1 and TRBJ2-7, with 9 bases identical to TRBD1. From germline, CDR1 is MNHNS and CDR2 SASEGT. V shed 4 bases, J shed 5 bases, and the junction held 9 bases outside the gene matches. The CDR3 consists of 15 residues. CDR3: CASSAPGQGANEQYF. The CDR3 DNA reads TGTGCCAGCAGTGCCCCGGGACAGGGAGCCAACGAGCAGTACTTC.

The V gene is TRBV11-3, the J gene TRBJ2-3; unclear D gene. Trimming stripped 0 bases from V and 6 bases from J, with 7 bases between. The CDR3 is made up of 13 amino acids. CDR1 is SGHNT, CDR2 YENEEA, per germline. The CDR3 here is CASSLEPQDTQYF. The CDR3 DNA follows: TGTGCCAGCAGCTTAGAACCACAGGATACGCAGTATTTT.

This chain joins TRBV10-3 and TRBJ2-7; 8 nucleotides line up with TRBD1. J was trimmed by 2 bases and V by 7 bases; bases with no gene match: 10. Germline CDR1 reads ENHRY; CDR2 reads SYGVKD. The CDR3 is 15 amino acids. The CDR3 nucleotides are TGTGCCATCACCCCCGACGGACAGGGAACCTACGAGCAGTACTTC. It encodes CAITPDGQGTYEQYF.

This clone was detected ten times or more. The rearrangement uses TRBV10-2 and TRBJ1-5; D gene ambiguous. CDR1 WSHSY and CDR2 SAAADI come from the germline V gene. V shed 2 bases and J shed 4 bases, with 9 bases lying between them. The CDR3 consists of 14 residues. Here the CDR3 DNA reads TGCGCCAGCAGTGAGATACAATCAAATCAGCCCCAGCATTTT. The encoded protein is CASSEIQSNQPQHF.

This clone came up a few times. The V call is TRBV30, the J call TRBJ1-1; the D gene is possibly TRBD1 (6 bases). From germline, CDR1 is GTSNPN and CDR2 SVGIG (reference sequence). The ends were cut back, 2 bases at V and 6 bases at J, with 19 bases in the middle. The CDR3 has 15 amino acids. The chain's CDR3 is CAWSSPGGGLAEAFF. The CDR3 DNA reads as TGTGCCTGGAGTTCCCCTGGGGGGGGCCTCGCTGAAGCTTTCTTT.

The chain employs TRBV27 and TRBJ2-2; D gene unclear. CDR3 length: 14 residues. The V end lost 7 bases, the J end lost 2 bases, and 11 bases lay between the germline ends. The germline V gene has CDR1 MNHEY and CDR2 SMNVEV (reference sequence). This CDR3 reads CASMVDPNTGELFF. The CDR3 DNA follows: TGTGCCAGCATGGTTGATCCTAACACCGGGGAGCTGTTTTTT.

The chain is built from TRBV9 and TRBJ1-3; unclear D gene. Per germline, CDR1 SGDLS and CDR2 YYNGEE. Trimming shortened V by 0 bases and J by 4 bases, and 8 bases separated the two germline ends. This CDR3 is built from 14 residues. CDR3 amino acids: CASSVATAGNTIYF. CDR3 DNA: TGTGCCAGCAGCGTAGCTACAGCCGGAAACACCATATATTTT.

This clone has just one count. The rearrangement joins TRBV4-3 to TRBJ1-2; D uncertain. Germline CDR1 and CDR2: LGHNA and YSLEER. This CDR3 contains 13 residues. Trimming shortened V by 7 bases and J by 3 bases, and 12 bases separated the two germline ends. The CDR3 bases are TGCGCCAGCACGCCTAGTAACCACTATGGCTACACCTTC. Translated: CASTPSNHYGYTF.

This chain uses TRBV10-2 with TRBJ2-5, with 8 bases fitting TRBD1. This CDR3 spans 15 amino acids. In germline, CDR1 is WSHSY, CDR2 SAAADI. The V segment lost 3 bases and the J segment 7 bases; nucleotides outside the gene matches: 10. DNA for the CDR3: TGCGCCAGCAGTGACCCCGGACAGGGTTGGTCGACCCAGTACTTC. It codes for CASSDPGQGWSTQYF.

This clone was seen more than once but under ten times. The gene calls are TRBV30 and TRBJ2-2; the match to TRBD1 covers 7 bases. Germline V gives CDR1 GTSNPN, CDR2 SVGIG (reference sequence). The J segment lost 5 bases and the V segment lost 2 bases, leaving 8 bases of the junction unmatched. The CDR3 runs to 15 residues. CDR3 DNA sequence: TGTGCCTGGAGTCCCCTTGACAGGGCGACCGGGGAGCTGTTTTTT. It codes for CAWSPLDRATGELFF.

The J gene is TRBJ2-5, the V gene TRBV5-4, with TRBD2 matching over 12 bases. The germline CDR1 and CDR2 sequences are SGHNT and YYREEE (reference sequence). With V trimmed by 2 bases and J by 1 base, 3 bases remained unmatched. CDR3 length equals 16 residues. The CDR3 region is CASSLLAGGFQETQYF. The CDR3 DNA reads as TGTGCCAGCAGCTTACTAGCGGGGGGCTTCCAAGAGACCCAGTACTTC.

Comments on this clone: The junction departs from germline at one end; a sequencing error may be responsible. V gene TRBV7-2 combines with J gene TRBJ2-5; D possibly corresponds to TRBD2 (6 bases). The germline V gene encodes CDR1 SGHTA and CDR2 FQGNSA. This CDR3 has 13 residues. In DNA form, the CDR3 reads TGTGCCAACAGCCTTCTAGCGAGGGAGACCCAGTACTTC. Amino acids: CANSLLARETQYF.

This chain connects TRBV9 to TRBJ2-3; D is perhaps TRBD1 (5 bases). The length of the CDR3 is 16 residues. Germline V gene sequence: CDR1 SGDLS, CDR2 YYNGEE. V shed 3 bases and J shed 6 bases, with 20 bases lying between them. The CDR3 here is CASSAPGLEGLDTQYF. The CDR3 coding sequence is TGTGCCAGCAGCGCGCCAGGGCTAGAAGGGCTCGATACGCAGTATTTT.

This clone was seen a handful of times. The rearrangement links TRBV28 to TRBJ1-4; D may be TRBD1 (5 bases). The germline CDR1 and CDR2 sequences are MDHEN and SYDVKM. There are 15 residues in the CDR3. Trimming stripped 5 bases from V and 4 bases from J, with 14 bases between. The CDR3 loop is CASSPGADFNEKLFF. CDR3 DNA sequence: TGTGCCAGCAGTCCCGGGGCAGACTTTAATGAAAAACTGTTTTTT.

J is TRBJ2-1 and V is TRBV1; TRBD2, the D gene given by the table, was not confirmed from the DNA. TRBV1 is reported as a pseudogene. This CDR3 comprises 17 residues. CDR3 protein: CTSSQLRGAGGNNEQFF. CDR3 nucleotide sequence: TGCACCAGCAGCCAACTTCGAGGAGCGGGGGGCAACAATGAGCAGTTCTTC.

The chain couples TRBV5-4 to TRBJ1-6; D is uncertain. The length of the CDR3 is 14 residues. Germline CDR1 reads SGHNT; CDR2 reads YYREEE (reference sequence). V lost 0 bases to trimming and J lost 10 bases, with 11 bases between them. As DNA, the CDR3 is TGTGCCAGCAGCTTGGATCAGAATCACTCACCCCTCCACTTT. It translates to CASSLDQNHSPLHF. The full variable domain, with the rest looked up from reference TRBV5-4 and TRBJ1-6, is ETGVTQSPTHLIKTRGQQVTLRCSSQSGHNTVSWYQQALGQGPQFIFQYYREEENGRGNFPPRFSGLQFPNYSSELNVNALELDDSALYLCASSLDQNHSPLHFGNGTRLTVT.

For the CDR3, the DNA is TGTGCCAGCAGCTTAGCCTCTGCAGGACAAACCGGGGAGCTGTTTTTT. Translation: CASSLASAGQTGELFF. The chain carries TRBV7-2 and TRBJ2-2, with D tentatively TRBD1 (5 bases). V lost 0 bases, J lost 5 bases, and 13 bases lay in between. Germline assignment: CDR1 SGHTA and CDR2 FQGNSA. The CDR3 is 16 residues long. The whole variable domain, filled in from reference TRBV7-2 and TRBJ2-2, reads GAGVSQSPSNKVTEKGKDVELRCDPISGHTALYWYRQSLGQGLEFLIYFQGNSAPDKSGLPSDRFSAERTGGSVSTLTIQRTQQEDSAVYLCASSLASAGQTGELFFGEGSRLTVL.

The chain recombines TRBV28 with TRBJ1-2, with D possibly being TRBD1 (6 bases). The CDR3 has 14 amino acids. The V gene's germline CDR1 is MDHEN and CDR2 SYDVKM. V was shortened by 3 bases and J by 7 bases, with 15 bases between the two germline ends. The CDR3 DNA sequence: TGTGCCAGCAGTTTTATAGTCAGGACAGTTGGCTACACCTTC. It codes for CASSFIVRTVGYTF.

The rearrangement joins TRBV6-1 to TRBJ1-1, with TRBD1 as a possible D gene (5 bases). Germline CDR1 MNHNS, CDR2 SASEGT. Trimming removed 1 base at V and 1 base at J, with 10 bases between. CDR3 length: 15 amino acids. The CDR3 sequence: CASSEVPGTNTEAFF. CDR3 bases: TGTGCCAGCAGTGAAGTACCAGGGACGAACACTGAAGCTTTCTTT.

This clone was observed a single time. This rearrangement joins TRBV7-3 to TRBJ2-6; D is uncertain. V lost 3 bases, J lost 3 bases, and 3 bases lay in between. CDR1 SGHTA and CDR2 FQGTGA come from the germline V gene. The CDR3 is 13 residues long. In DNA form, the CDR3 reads TGTGCCAGCAGCTTCGATGGGGCCAACGTCCTGACTTTC. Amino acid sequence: CASSFDGANVLTF.

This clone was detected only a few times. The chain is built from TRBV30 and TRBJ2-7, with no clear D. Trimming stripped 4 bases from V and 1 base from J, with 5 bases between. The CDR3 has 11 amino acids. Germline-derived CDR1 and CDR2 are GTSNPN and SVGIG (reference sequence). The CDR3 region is CAWTGSYEQYF. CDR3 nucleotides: TGTGCCTGGACTGGATCCTACGAGCAGTACTTC.